A selection of T cell receptor beta chains follows, all from one sample in a study of shared clonotypes between healthy human individuals. Assay: immunoSEQ multiplex PCR; the TCRdb copy retains only in-frame clones and omits some. Of more than 2 million clones listed, around 95% were seen once; the top ten hold less than 0.15%. The specimen sequenced was naive CD4+ T cells sorted from blood. These receptors were obtained from a man aged 18-30 years in good health. The CDR3 runs from the conserved cysteine through the conserved F or W. A D gene is named only where the DNA matches it firmly. Rows may omit the clone size; those that give it use once, few, many or a size class.

j_call cdr3_length clone_size d_call v_call cdr3_aa cdr3_nt
TRBJ2-3 14 NA TRBD2 TRBV30 CAWSIRLAADTQYF TGTGCCTGGAGTATTAGGCTAGCGGCAGATACGCAGTATTTT
TRBJ1-4 15 NA NA TRBV2 CASSKAGGINEKLFF TGTGCCAGCAGCAAAGCGGGGGGTATTAATGAAAAACTGTTTTTT
TRBJ2-5 16 NA NA TRBV15 CATSRDGGGAGETQYF TGTGCCACCAGCAGAGATGGTGGGGGAGCCGGGGAGACCCAGTACTTC
TRBJ2-3 16 NA NA TRBV6-5 CASSYSPAWGTDTQYF TGTGCCAGCAGTTACTCGCCAGCCTGGGGCACAGATACGCAGTATTTT
TRBJ2-2 14 NA NA TRBV4-2 CASSQDANTGELFF TGTGCCAGCAGCCAAGATGCGAACACCGGGGAGCTGTTTTTT
TRBJ2-1 14 NA NA TRBV5-1 CAGEGAVTYNEQFF TGCGCCGGGGAGGGGGCCGTTACCTACAATGAGCAGTTCTTC
TRBJ2-7 15 NA TRBD1 TRBV30 CAWSRTGGSGYEQYF TGTGCCTGGAGCAGGACAGGGGGATCTGGGTACGAGCAGTACTTC
TRBJ2-5 16 NA TRBD2 TRBV4-3 CASSQGASGSGETQYF TGCGCCAGCAGCCAAGGGGCTAGCGGGAGTGGGGAGACCCAGTACTTC
TRBJ1-4 12 NA NA TRBV11-2 CASSTTNEKLFF TGTGCCAGCAGCACAACTAATGAAAAACTGTTTTTT
TRBJ2-5 14 NA NA TRBV6-1 CASSGGQVQETQYF TGTGCCAGCAGTGGAGGTCAAGTTCAAGAGACCCAGTACTTC
TRBJ2-1 16 once TRBD2 TRBV5-1 CASSSLTSGGAGEQFF TGCGCCAGCAGCTCCCTGACTAGCGGGGGGGCAGGTGAGCAGTTCTTC
TRBJ2-5 15 NA TRBD1 TRBV7-2 CASSRAPRGYETQYF TGTGCCAGCAGCCGGGCCCCCAGGGGGTATGAGACCCAGTACTTC
TRBJ2-7 13 NA TRBD1 TRBV7-2 CASSLWTGNEQYF TGTGCCAGCAGCTTATGGACAGGGAACGAGCAGTACTTC